The rows below give T cell receptor beta chains drawn from one sample of a study of T-cell memory formation after mild COVID-19. TCRdb itself ran the 5' RACE reads through MiXCR, one entry per CDR3 protein. The sample lists roughly 600,000 distinct CDR3 sequences; 15% to 20% were seen once. Sequencing was done on a sample of PBMCs or a T cell subset sorted from them (not recorded which). Receptors originate from an adult woman who had mild COVID-19 (a few samples of this study predate the infection). Cell type and time point are not known. The conserved cysteine and the conserved F or W are not part of the CDR3 here. The order of the fields is V gene, J gene, CDR3 protein.

>TRBV7-8|TRBJ2-1
ASSARGGIGSYNEQF
>TRBV24-1|TRBJ1-1
ATSDSLTGEAF
>TRBV29-1|TRBJ1-4
SVDLTGGEKLF
>TRBV18|TRBJ2-3
ASSPHSGQSTDTQY
>TRBV5-6|TRBJ1-1
ASSRGQGENTEAF
>TRBV12-3/TRBV12-4|TRBJ1-2
ASTSRAGDIYGYT
>TRBV4-1|TRBJ2-7
ASSQGTSPQY
>TRBV11-1|TRBJ2-3
ASSLGARTDTQY
>TRBV9|TRBJ2-7
ASSVQGRDEQY
>TRBV12-3/TRBV12-4|TRBJ2-7
ASSEGRAGYEQY
>TRBV20-1|TRBJ2-2
SARDARGTNTGELF
>TRBV20-1|TRBJ2-7
SAGTDAKYEQY
>TRBV7-6|TRBJ1-2
AMGQGETNYGYT
>TRBV7-9|TRBJ2-7
ASSPWDTGHEQY
>TRBV5-6|TRBJ1-1
ASSFQGAVTEAF
>TRBV21-1|TRBJ1-4
ASSREECEKLF
>TRBV29-1|TRBJ2-7
SVEDNYEQY
>TRBV2|TRBJ2-7
ASSERIPGQGKYEQY
>TRBV24-1|TRBJ2-3
ATSELTDTQY
>TRBV4-3|TRBJ2-1
ASSQDKPSYNEQF
>TRBV10-1|TRBJ2-7
ASSESRLAEYEQY
>TRBV7-9|TRBJ1-1
ASSSGQGETF
>TRBV30|TRBJ2-7
AWGRSGTEY
>TRBV30|TRBJ2-7
AWSSKTGADEQY
>TRBV12-3/TRBV12-4|TRBJ2-2
ASLDTPTGELF
>TRBV20-1|TRBJ2-3
SVHVLRRVDTDTQY
>TRBV7-2|TRBJ2-5
ASSLAVYGETQY
>TRBV12-3/TRBV12-4|TRBJ2-1
ASSGGNEQF
>TRBV5-5|TRBJ2-7
ASSKGLLAYEQY
>TRBV12-3/TRBV12-4|TRBJ2-2
ASSLRGDTGELF
>TRBV4-3|TRBJ2-1
ASSQVRGAYNEQF
>TRBV6-2/TRBV6-3|TRBJ2-7
ASSYLRDYEQY
>TRBV7-9|TRBJ1-2
ASSPGGKQRGHGYT
>TRBV6-4|TRBJ1-2
ASSPGPQVSEGYT
>TRBV19|TRBJ2-1
ASSVTSGIGGEQF
>TRBV12-3/TRBV12-4|TRBJ2-7
ASSLAGTGSSEQY
>TRBV12-3/TRBV12-4|TRBJ2-6
ASSPSEGANVLT
>TRBV9|TRBJ2-3
ASSVTGGFADTQY
>TRBV18|TRBJ2-1
ASSPPTRVDEQF
>TRBV7-8|TRBJ2-7
ASSLGPTAYEQY
>TRBV6-1|TRBJ2-5
ASSEYVTLETQY
>TRBV24-1|TRBJ2-3
ATSGPTGTSSADTQY
>TRBV3-1|TRBJ2-7
ASSPIGGPLSYEQY
>TRBV20-1|TRBJ2-3
SAPPGGGGTDTQY
>TRBV5-1|TRBJ2-5
ASSSGGGVETQY
>TRBV9|TRBJ2-1
ASSGTGTGQGNEQF
>TRBV5-1|TRBJ2-1
ASSLGPGQQYNEQF
>TRBV4-1|TRBJ2-5
ASSRREGQETQY
>TRBV3-1|TRBJ1-1
ASSQGALGGTEAF
>TRBV12-3/TRBV12-4|TRBJ2-3
ASSPGTGGIDTQY
>TRBV7-8|TRBJ1-4
ASSLRNPTNEKLF
>TRBV15|TRBJ2-1
ATSRDQGSYNEQF
>TRBV20-1|TRBJ1-1
SARPKGAGAF
>TRBV24-1|TRBJ2-3
ATSDTKTGTYTDTQY
>TRBV3-1|TRBJ1-2
ASSHTGNNYGYT
>TRBV5-1|TRBJ2-1
ASSRGMSGAPRDEQF
>TRBV19|TRBJ1-3
ASSPTEGGRNTIY